This entry is about one T cell receptor beta chain. As yet, its antigen is unknown. This record belongs to a study of T cells in narcolepsy. Study conclusions and caveats: HCRT-specific and TRIB2-specific autoreactive clonotypes appeared among same-patient CSF and blood CD4+ clonotypes. Blood of same and different patients, but not healthy controls, reportedly held recurring autoreactive clonotypes.

Produced via immunoSEQ multiplex PCR; TCRdb's table is partial and in-frame only. The table records about 32,000 clones, 79% of them present only once. In germline, CDR1 is LNHDA, CDR2 SQIVND (reference sequence). Trimming stripped 7 bases from V and 2 bases from J, with 12 bases between. The CDR3 totals 14 residues. This sequence joins TRBV19 and TRBJ1-5; D call uncertain. This receptor was taken from a human donor in good health. Sequenced: memory (CD45RA-) CD4+ T cells from blood. CDR3 DNA: TGTGCCAGTAAGGCCGGAGGTGGCAATCAGCCCCAGCATTTT. Translated, it gives CASKAGGGNQPQHF.